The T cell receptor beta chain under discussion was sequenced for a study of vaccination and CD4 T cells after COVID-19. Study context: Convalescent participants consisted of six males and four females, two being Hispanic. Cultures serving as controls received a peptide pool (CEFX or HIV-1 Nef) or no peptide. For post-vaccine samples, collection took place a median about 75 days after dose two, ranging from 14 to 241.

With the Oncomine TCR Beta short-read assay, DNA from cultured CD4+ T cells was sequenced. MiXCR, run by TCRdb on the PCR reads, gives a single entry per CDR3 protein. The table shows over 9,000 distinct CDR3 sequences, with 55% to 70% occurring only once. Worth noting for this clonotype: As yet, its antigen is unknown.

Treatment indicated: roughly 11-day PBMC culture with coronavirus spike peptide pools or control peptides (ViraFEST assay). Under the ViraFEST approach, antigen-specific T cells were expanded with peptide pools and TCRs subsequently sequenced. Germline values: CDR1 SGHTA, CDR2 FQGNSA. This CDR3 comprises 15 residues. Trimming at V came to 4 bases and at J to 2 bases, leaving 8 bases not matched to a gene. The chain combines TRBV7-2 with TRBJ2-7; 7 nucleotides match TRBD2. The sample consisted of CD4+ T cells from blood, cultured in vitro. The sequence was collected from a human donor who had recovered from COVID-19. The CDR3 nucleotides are TGTGCCAGCAGCTCCCGGGCGGGGGACGCCTACGAGCAGTACTTC. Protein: CASSSRAGDAYEQYF.